Presented here are 19 T cell receptor beta chains from one specimen sequenced in a study of blood T cell repertoires in COVID-19. The repertoire was sequenced with immunoSEQ multiplex PCR; TCRdb's copy has only in-frame clones and lacks some. This sample has 100,000 to 150,000 clones; around 80% occur once, and the top ten carry roughly a sixth. The sample was peripheral blood. Receptor source: a man aged 25-45 years with COVID-19, enrolled during active disease.

The chain has TRBV7-9 and TRBJ2-1, with a possible D match to TRBD1 (5 bases). This CDR3 contains 11 residues. V lost 5 bases and J 10 bases, leaving 9 bases between the germline ends. Looked up from germline, CDR1 is SEHNR and CDR2 is FQNEAQ (reference sequence). As DNA, the CDR3 is TGTGCCAGCAGCCTAGGACAAGAGCAGTTCTTC. Amino acid sequence: CASSLGQEQFF.

This clone was detected once. The V gene is TRBV6-4, the J gene TRBJ1-2; D is unclear. CDR1 and CDR2 from the germline V gene are MRHNA and SNTAGT. Trimming removed 0 bases from V and 2 bases from J, with 10 bases in between. The CDR3 loop spans 15 amino acids. The CDR3 bases are TGTGCCAGCAGTGACTCCGGGGAGCGGAACTATGGCTACACCTTC. Translated, it gives CASSDSGERNYGYTF.

The chain recombines TRBV18 with TRBJ1-1; 8 nucleotides match TRBD1. Trimming cost V 2 bases and J 6 bases; bases outside gene matches: 5. CDR1 is KGHSH and CDR2 is LQKENI in the germline V gene. The CDR3 consists of 14 residues. The CDR3 protein is CASSPGTGGSEAFF. The CDR3 DNA sequence: TGTGCCAGCTCACCAGGGACAGGAGGGTCTGAAGCTTTCTTT.

The chain combines TRBV5-1 with TRBJ1-2, with D uncertain. The CDR3 is 13 residues long. CDR1 and CDR2 (germline): SGHRS, YFSETQ. V was trimmed by 1 base and J by 4 bases, leaving 8 bases between them. CDR3 sequence: CASSLWGGYGYTF. The CDR3, as DNA: TGCGCCAGCAGCTTGTGGGGAGGCTATGGCTACACCTTC.

The V and J genes are TRBV16 and TRBJ1-6; 8 bases agree with TRBD1. Trimming took 1 base from V and 8 from J; bases not matched to a gene: 10. The germline V gene encodes CDR1 KGHSY and CDR2 FQNENV. CDR3 length: 17 amino acids. The chain's CDR3 is CASSQYPGTGDYSPLHF. The CDR3 coding sequence is TGTGCCAGCAGCCAATATCCCGGGACAGGCGACTATTCACCCCTCCACTTT.

This sequence joins TRBV19 and TRBJ1-5; 7 bases agree with TRBD1. After removal of 2 bases from V and 7 bases from J, the junction contained 14 bases not matched to a gene. CDR3 length equals 17 residues. Germline CDR1 reads LNHDA; CDR2 reads SQIVND (reference sequence). The CDR3 spells CASSIFTGTGDSQPQHF. Written as DNA, the CDR3 is TGTGCCAGTAGTATATTTACCGGGACGGGGGACAGCCAGCCCCAGCATTTT.

The chain is built from TRBV7-9 and TRBJ1-2, with 7 bases identical to TRBD1. Germline lookup yields CDR1 SEHNR and CDR2 FQNEAQ (reference sequence). The CDR3 spans 15 residues. Unmatched junction bases numbered 9, after V lost 4 bases and J lost 4 bases. The CDR3 is CASSSGDSGIYGYTF. The CDR3 DNA follows: TGTGCCAGCAGCTCTGGGGACAGCGGAATCTATGGCTACACCTTC.

The J gene is TRBJ2-5, the V gene TRBV19; TRBD1 matches at 7 bases. The germline V gene encodes CDR1 LNHDA and CDR2 SQIVND (reference sequence). V lost 5 bases and J lost 1; bases outside the gene matches: 4. The CDR3 is 14 amino acids. The CDR3 sequence: CASSADRVQETQYF. The CDR3 bases are TGTGCCAGTAGTGCAGACAGGGTCCAAGAGACCCAGTACTTC.

This clone came up a few times. The chain joins TRBV27 to TRBJ2-7; 8 bases line up with TRBD2. V gave up 2 bases and J gave up 4 bases; unmatched junction bases: 4. This CDR3 is 14 amino acids long. From germline, CDR1 is MNHEY and CDR2 SMNVEV (reference sequence). In DNA, the CDR3 is TGTGCCAGCAGTTTAGCCCTAGCGGGTTACGAGCAGTACTTC. It specifies CASSLALAGYEQYF.

CDR3 residues: CASSLQSKETQYF. The CDR3, as DNA: TGTGCCAGCAGCTTACAGTCGAAAGAGACCCAGTACTTC. J is TRBJ2-5 and V is TRBV11-3; D gene ambiguous. CDR1 and CDR2 (germline): SGHNT, YENEEA. Trimming cost V 2 bases and J 3 bases, with 7 bases left between them. The CDR3 runs 13 residues.

The chain couples TRBV6-2 or TRBV6-3 to TRBJ1-2; D may be TRBD1 (6 bases). Per germline, CDR1 MNHEY and CDR2 SVGEGT. The CDR3 is made up of 12 amino acids. V lost 5 bases to trimming and J lost 8 bases, with 12 bases between them. This CDR3 reads CASSPGQLGYTF. In nucleotides, the CDR3 is TGTGCCAGCAGTCCAGGACAGTTAGGCTACACCTTC.

This clone turned up a few times. The V and J genes are TRBV18 and TRBJ1-3; 7 nucleotides align to TRBD1. V was pared by 4 bases and J by 2 bases, with 11 bases of the junction left unmatched. The CDR3 sequence is 17 residues long. CDR1 and CDR2 from the germline V gene are KGHSH and LQKENI. CDR3 residues: CASSREGGGLAGNTIYF. The CDR3 nucleotides read TGTGCCAGCTCACGTGAAGGGGGCGGTCTGGCTGGAAACACCATATATTTT.

The rearrangement links TRBV9 to TRBJ1-2; no definite D call. V gave up 3 bases and J gave up 8 bases, with 11 bases separating them. The CDR3 is 12 residues long. Germline CDR1 reads SGDLS; CDR2 reads YYNGEE. This CDR3 is CASSAGGPGYTF. In DNA form, the CDR3 reads TGTGCCAGCAGCGCCGGAGGACCGGGCTACACCTTC. The full variable domain, completed using reference TRBV9 and TRBJ1-2, is DSGVTQTPKHLITATGQRVTLRCSPRSGDLSVYWYQQSLDQGLQFLIQYYNGEERAKGNILERFSAQQFPDLHSELNLSSLELGDSALYFCASSAGGPGYTFGSGTRLTVV.

The V call is TRBV19, the J call TRBJ2-1; possibly TRBD1 for D (6 bases). The germline V and J ends were trimmed by 1 base and 10 bases, with 17 bases remaining between them. Germline V gives CDR1 LNHDA, CDR2 SQIVND (reference sequence). The CDR3 is 15 residues long. CDR3 residues: CASSIVLQGLGEQFF. In DNA form, the CDR3 reads TGTGCCAGTAGTATAGTTTTACAGGGCTTGGGCGAGCAGTTCTTC.

V and J are TRBV2 and TRBJ2-6; D unresolved. V lost 3 bases and J lost 0, with 9 bases in between. The CDR3 runs 16 residues. Germline CDR1 SNHLY, CDR2 FYNNEI. This CDR3 reads CASSDRISSGANVLTF. The CDR3 region has the DNA TGTGCCAGCAGTGATAGAATAAGCTCTGGGGCCAACGTCCTGACTTTC.

This CDR3 is CASSELAATDTQYF. In DNA form, the CDR3 reads TGTGCCAGCAGTGAGCTAGCGGCCACAGATACGCAGTATTTT. The chain uses TRBV2 and TRBJ2-3; 7 bases fit TRBD2. Trimming removed 3 bases from V and 2 bases from J; junction bases left unmatched: 2. The CDR3 length is 14 residues. Germline V gene lookup returns CDR1 SNHLY and CDR2 FYNNEI.

The chain recombines TRBV6-4 with TRBJ2-3; the match to TRBD2 covers 11 bases. The V segment lost 6 bases and the J segment 6 bases; nucleotides outside the gene matches: 8. CDR1 and CDR2 from the germline V gene are MRHNA and SNTAGT. The length of the CDR3 is 15 residues. This CDR3 is CASSLLAGAVDTQYF. As DNA, the CDR3 is TGTGCCAGCAGCCTACTAGCGGGGGCCGTGGATACGCAGTATTTT.

The chain couples TRBV9 to TRBJ1-1; 8 nucleotides match TRBD1. Germline CDR1 SGDLS, CDR2 YYNGEE. With 0 bases clipped from V and 1 base from J, the junction kept 2 bases outside the gene matches. CDR3 length equals 15 residues. The CDR3 DNA is TGTGCCAGCAGCGTAGGACAGGGGAGGAACACTGAAGCTTTCTTT. Encoded protein: CASSVGQGRNTEAFF.

There are a few counts of this clone. This same CDR3 is encoded by further DNA sequences in the sample. The CDR3 protein is CASSYGGTNTEAFF. The CDR3 region has the DNA TGTGCCAGCAGTTACGGGGGCACGAACACTGAAGCTTTCTTT. The chain employs TRBV6-5 and TRBJ1-1, with D perhaps TRBD1 (6 bases). The V gene lost 2 bases and the J gene lost 1 base, with 8 bases spanning the gap. Germline CDR1 is MNHEY and CDR2 is SVGAGI. This CDR3 contains 14 residues.